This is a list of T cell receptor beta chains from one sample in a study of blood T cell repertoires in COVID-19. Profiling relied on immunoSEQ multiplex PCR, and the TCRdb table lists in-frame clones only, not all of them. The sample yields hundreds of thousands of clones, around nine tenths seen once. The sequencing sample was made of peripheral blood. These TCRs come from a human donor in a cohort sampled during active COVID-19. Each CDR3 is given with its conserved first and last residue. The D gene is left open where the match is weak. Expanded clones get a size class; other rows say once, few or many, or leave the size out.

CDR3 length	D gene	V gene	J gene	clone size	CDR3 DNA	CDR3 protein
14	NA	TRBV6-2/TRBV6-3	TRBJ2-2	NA	TGTGCCAGCAGTTACCCGGGGTTGGGCGGGGAGCTGTTTTTT	CASSYPGLGGELFF
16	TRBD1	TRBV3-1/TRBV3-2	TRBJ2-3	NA	TGTGCCAGCAGCGGCCGGACAGGAGATGGTACAGATACGCAGTATTTT	CASSGRTGDGTDTQYF
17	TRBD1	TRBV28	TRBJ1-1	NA	TGTGCCAGCAGTCCCCGCGGGGCCGACAGGGGAAGAACTGAAGCTTTCTTT	CASSPRGADRGRTEAFF
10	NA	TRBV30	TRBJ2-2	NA	TGTGCTGGAGAACTCGTTGAGCTGTTTTTT	CAGELVELFF
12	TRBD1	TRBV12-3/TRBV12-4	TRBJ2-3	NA	TGTGCCAGCAGCCCAGGGGGCGAAACGCAGTATTTT	CASSPGGETQYF
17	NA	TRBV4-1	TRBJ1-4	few	TGCGCCAGCAGCCGGGGGATCGGACAGAGAACTAATGAAAAACTGTTTTTT	CASSRGIGQRTNEKLFF
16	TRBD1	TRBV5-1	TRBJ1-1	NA	TGCGCCAGCAGCTTCGGAGGGGGCTACGAGAACACTGAAGCTTTCTTT	CASSFGGGYENTEAFF
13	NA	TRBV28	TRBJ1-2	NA	TGTGCCAGCAGCTCCCCGGGTCGCTATGGCTACACCTTC	CASSSPGRYGYTF
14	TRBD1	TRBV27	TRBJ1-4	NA	TGTGCCAGCAGCCAGGGGGCTAGGGCCGAAAAACTGTTTTTT	CASSQGARAEKLFF
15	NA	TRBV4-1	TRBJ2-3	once	TGCGCCAGCAGCCACGAAGGGAGGAGCACAGATACGCAGTATTTT	CASSHEGRSTDTQYF
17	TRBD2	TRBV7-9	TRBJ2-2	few	TGTGCCAGCAGCCCCGAGGGCGGTAGCGGGAGGTCCGGGGAGCTGTTTTTT	CASSPEGGSGRSGELFF
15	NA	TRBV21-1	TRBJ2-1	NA	TGTGCCAGCAGCAACTGCGGCCTCCGTGTGAAGGAGCAGTTCTTC	CASSNCGLRVKEQFF
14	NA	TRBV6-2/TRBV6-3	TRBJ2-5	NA	TGTGCCAGCAGTGTTCCGGGGGGCCGGGAGACCCAGTACTTC	CASSVPGGRETQYF
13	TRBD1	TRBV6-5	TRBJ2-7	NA	TGTGCCAGCAGGACCGGGACAGGAGCAGTAGGGTACTTC	CASRTGTGAVGYF
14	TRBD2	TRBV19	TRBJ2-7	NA	TGTGCCAGTACCGCGTCGGGGGGGGGATACGAGCAGTACTTC	CASTASGGGYEQYF
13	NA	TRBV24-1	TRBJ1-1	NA	TGTGCCACCAGTGACGGGTCGAACACTGAAGCTTTCTTT	CATSDGSNTEAFF
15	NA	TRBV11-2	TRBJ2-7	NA	TGTGCCAGCAGCTATGCAGGGTGGAAGACCAACGAGCAGTACTTC	CASSYAGWKTNEQYF
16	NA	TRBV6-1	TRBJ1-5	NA	TGTGCCAGCAGTGAAGCGCTCGGGCAGGGGCTCGGGCCCCAGCATTTT	CASSEALGQGLGPQHF
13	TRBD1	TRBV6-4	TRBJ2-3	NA	TGTGCCAGCAGCGACAGGGAGTCAGATACGCAGTATTTT	CASSDRESDTQYF
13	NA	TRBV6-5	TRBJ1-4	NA	TGTGCCAGCAGGGCGGGGTTTAATGAAAAACTGTTTTTT	CASRAGFNEKLFF
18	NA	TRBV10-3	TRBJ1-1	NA	TGTGCCATCAGTGAGGCCGGGGCCGGGGGATTTCAGACCACTGAAGCTTTCTTT	CAISEAGAGGFQTTEAFF
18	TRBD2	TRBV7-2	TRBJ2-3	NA	TGTGCCAGCAGCCGGAGGGCACGACTAGCGGGAGTCACAGATACGCAGTATTTT	CASSRRARLAGVTDTQYF
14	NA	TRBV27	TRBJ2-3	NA	TGTGCCAGCAGTTCCCATAGCTACACAGATACGCAGTATTTT	CASSSHSYTDTQYF
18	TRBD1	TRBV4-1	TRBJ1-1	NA	TGCGCCAGCAGCCACTTAACCGGGACAGGGGGACCGAACACTGAAGCTTTCTTT	CASSHLTGTGGPNTEAFF
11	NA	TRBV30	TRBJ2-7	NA	TGTGCCTGGAGTGTACAGTTCGAGCAGTACTTC	CAWSVQFEQYF
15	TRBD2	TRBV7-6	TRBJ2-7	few	TGTGCCAGCAGCTTGCAAAGCGGGGGGGGCTACGAGCAGTACTTC	CASSLQSGGGYEQYF
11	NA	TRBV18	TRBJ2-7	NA	TGTGCCAGCTCCAGGGCCGACGAGCAGTACTTC	CASSRADEQYF
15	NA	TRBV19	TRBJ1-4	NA	TGTGCCAGTAGTACTGGAGGTGTGGGCAGTGAAAAACTGTTTTTT	CASSTGGVGSEKLFF
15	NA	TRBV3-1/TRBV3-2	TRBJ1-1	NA	TGTGCCAGCAGCCAAAGGCGAGGGATTCGCACTGAAGCTTTCTTT	CASSQRRGIRTEAFF
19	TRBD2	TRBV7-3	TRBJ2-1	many	TGTGCCAGCAGCTTAATTCCCCTGACCGGGACTAGCGGGAGGAGTGAGCAGTTCTTC	CASSLIPLTGTSGRSEQFF
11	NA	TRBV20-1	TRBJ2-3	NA	TGCAGTGTTCAGGGCACAGATACGCAGTATTTT	CSVQGTDTQYF
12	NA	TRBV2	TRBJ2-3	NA	TGTGCCAGCAGTGAAGCCGTAAATACGCAGTATTTT	CASSEAVNTQYF
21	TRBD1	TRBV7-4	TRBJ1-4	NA	TGTGCCAGCAGCCGACGGCCTCAAGAGAAGGACAGGGGAGCAACTAATGAAAAACTGTTTTTT	CASSRRPQEKDRGATNEKLFF